The present entry profiles one T cell receptor (beta chain) with its context. The sample carries other DNA sequences with the same CDR3. Measured with immunoSEQ multiplex PCR; TCRdb has only the in-frame clones, and not every one. The sample carries about 94,000 clones, 80% to 90% recorded once. Sampling of blood occurred at baseline, cycle 4 day 1, and cycle 7 day 1. This sample was included in a study of OX40 agonist ivuxolimab in advanced cancers. On the study more broadly: The study reported partial responses in three patients: one hepatocellular carcinoma, two cutaneous melanoma.

This specimen consisted of CD4+ or CD8+ T cells sorted from blood, obtained in a trial of the OX40 agonist ivuxolimab. This receptor was obtained from an adult with an advanced solid tumor such as melanoma, head and neck, liver or kidney cancer.

In DNA form, the CDR3 reads TGCGCCAGCAGCTCGGGGGGCGCTGAGACCCAGTACTTC. It encodes CASSSGGAETQYF. The chain has TRBV5-1 and TRBJ2-5; D perhaps matches TRBD2 (7 bases). This CDR3 has 13 amino acids. The germline V and J ends were trimmed by 3 bases and 5 bases, with 11 bases remaining between them. Looked up from germline, CDR1 is SGHRS and CDR2 is YFSETQ.